Each of the 16 T cell receptor beta chains below was sequenced from the same sample in a study of blood T cells in healthy people across ages. The authors ran a second PCR of about 7 to 12 cycles using a sample-barcoded 5' primer and a J-beta primer mix. TCRdb re-derived calls from the 5' RACE reads in MiXCR, one entry per CDR3 protein. The sample has approximately 780,000 distinct CDR3 sequences, more than 25% seen once; the top ten hold about 2.9%. A further study also used this sample, focusing on T cells of mothers and their children.

The material sequenced was blood. These receptors originate from a boy younger than 18 in good health.

The chain has TRBV5-1 and TRBJ2-6, with D perhaps matching TRBD2 (5 bases). CDR3 length equals 16 residues. V gave up 0 bases and J gave up 0 bases, with 7 bases separating them. Germline CDR1 reads SGHRS; CDR2 reads YFSETQ. In nucleotides, the CDR3 is TGCGCCAGCAGCTTGGCGGCGGGCTCTGGGGCCAACGTCCTGACTTTC. Translating gives CASSLAAGSGANVLTF.

This clonotype was counted between two and nine times. A junction end diverges from the germline sequence, so it may reflect a read error. This chain uses TRBV2 with TRBJ2-5, with 7 bases lining up with TRBD1. Per the germline V gene, CDR1 is SNHLY and CDR2 is FYNNEI. The CDR3 extends over 11 amino acids. The CDR3 region is CASSEGDSGYF. CDR3 DNA: TGTGCCAGCAGTGAGGGGGACAGTGGATATTTC.

This chain links TRBV6-2 or TRBV6-3 with TRBJ2-2; no clear D. V was cut by 4 bases and J by 4 bases, with 16 bases left in between. The CDR3 extends over 16 amino acids. Germline loops: CDR1 MNHEY, CDR2 SVGEGT. Written as DNA, the CDR3 is TGTGCCAGCAGTTCGGCTAGTGCCCTAGGCACCGGGGAGCTGTTTTTT. Translation: CASSSASALGTGELFF.

This CDR3 reads CAISDPRRTGGNTEAFF. The CDR3 nucleotides read TGTGCCATCAGTGACCCCCGGAGGACAGGCGGGAACACTGAAGCTTTCTTT. This sequence joins TRBV10-3 and TRBJ1-1; 7 bases are a match to TRBD1. The CDR3 is 17 amino acids. The ends lost 3 bases at V and 1 base at J; junction bases unmatched: 11. Germline V lookup: CDR1 ENHRY, CDR2 SYGVKD.

This chain connects TRBV13 to TRBJ1-4; D uncertain. This CDR3 contains 16 residues. V lost 5 bases and J 6 bases, leaving 19 bases between the germline ends. Germline loops: CDR1 PRHDT, CDR2 FYEKMQ (reference sequence). CDR3 in amino acids: CASSPTEGLRDEKLFF. The CDR3 region has the DNA TGTGCCAGCAGCCCCACGGAAGGGTTGAGGGATGAAAAACTGTTTTTT.

V usage is TRBV5-5 and J usage is TRBJ1-5, with D possibly matching TRBD1 (6 bases). The germline V gene encodes CDR1 SGHKS and CDR2 YYEKEE (reference sequence). The CDR3 contains 15 residues. Deletions cut 0 bases from V and 6 bases from J, with 13 bases between. The CDR3: CASSLGQGRGQPQHF. In DNA form, the CDR3 reads TGTGCCAGCAGCTTGGGCCAGGGGAGGGGTCAGCCCCAGCATTTT.

The chain uses TRBV3-1 and TRBJ2-2; the match to TRBD1 covers 7 bases. Germline lookup yields CDR1 LGHDT and CDR2 YNNKEL (reference sequence). This CDR3 has 15 residues. V dropped 5 bases and J dropped 7; count of bases not matched to a gene: 10. The CDR3 nucleotides are TGTGCCAGCAGCATCCGACAGGGCCCTGGCGGGGAGCTGTTTTTT. It is translated as CASSIRQGPGGELFF.

Only a few counts were recorded for this clonotype. The gene calls are TRBV6-5 and TRBJ1-2; 7 bases map to TRBD1. CDR3 length equals 13 residues. V was clipped by 5 bases and J by 8 bases; unmatched bases: 8. CDR1 is MNHEY and CDR2 is SVGAGI in the germline V gene. The CDR3 DNA sequence: TGTGCCAGCAGTCCCGAGACAGGGAACGGCTACACCTTC. It translates to CASSPETGNGYTF.

Only a few counts were recorded for this clonotype. The CDR3 loop is CAISESRGSSYNEQFF. The CDR3 nucleotides read TGTGCCATCAGTGAGTCGCGGGGGAGCTCCTACAATGAGCAGTTCTTC. The genes are TRBV10-3 and TRBJ2-1, with 7 positions matching TRBD2. Trimming at V came to 0 bases and at J to 0 bases, leaving 2 bases not matched to a gene. The CDR3 totals 16 residues. Germline V gene lookup returns CDR1 ENHRY and CDR2 SYGVKD.

This chain joins TRBV19 and TRBJ2-1; D may be TRBD2 (5 bases). V lost 4 bases to trimming and J lost 5 bases, with 12 bases between them. The CDR3 is made up of 14 amino acids. Per germline, CDR1 LNHDA and CDR2 SQIVND (reference sequence). This chain's CDR3 is CASSKREGHNEQFF. CDR3 in DNA: TGTGCCAGTAGTAAACGGGAAGGGCACAATGAGCAGTTCTTC.

This chain joins TRBV7-6 and TRBJ1-4, with a weak D call TRBD1 (6 bases). Trimming took 0 bases from V and 7 from J, leaving 15 bases between them. CDR3 length: 16 amino acids. Germline assignment: CDR1 SGHVS and CDR2 FNYEAQ. The CDR3 sequence is CASSLAFGRGGEKLFF. For the CDR3, the DNA is TGTGCCAGCAGCTTAGCCTTTGGCAGGGGAGGTGAAAAACTGTTTTTT. Full variable domain (remainder filled in from reference TRBV7-6 and TRBJ1-4): GAGVSQSPRYKVTKRGQDVALRCDPISGHVSLYWYRQALGQGPEFLTYFNYEAQQDKSGLPNDRFSAERPEGSISTLTIQRTEQRDSAMYRCASSLAFGRGGEKLFFGSGTQLSVL.

This chain links TRBV20-1 with TRBJ2-7; 8 positions match TRBD1. J was trimmed by 1 base and V by 3 bases; bases with no gene match: 11. This CDR3 contains 16 residues. The germline gives CDR1 DFQATT, CDR2 SNEGSKA (reference sequence). For the CDR3, the DNA is TGCAGTGCTAGGGCCGGGACAGGTCGGCTGTCCTACGAGCAGTACTTC. Translated, it gives CSARAGTGRLSYEQYF.

This clonotype was detected a few times. V gene TRBV5-5 combines with J gene TRBJ2-2; the D is unclear. There are 13 residues in the CDR3. Trimming took 3 bases from V and 3 from J, leaving 6 bases between them. CDR1 is SGHKS, CDR2 YYEKEE, per germline (reference sequence). The CDR3 DNA is TGTGCCAGCAGCTGGACCTACACCGGGGAGCTGTTTTTT. Amino acid sequence: CASSWTYTGELFF.

The genes are TRBV30 and TRBJ2-6, with 9 bases lining up with TRBD2. The germline V gene has CDR1 GTSNPN and CDR2 SVGIG (reference sequence). The CDR3 extends over 17 amino acids. After removal of 6 bases from V and 1 base from J, the junction contained 10 bases not matched to a gene. CDR3: CACILGLAYSGANVLTF. The DNA for the CDR3 is TGTGCCTGTATCTTGGGACTAGCATATTCTGGGGCCAACGTCCTGACTTTC.

The chain employs TRBV7-9 and TRBJ2-3, with D possibly called TRBD1 or TRBD2 (6 bases each). CDR3 length: 13 residues. V was cut by 5 bases and J by 4 bases, with 10 bases left in between. Germline CDR1 is SEHNR and CDR2 is FQNEAQ (reference sequence). CDR3 coding DNA: TGTGCCAGCAGCCCGGGGGCCTCAGATACGCAGTATTTT. It translates to CASSPGASDTQYF.

This rearrangement joins TRBV30 to TRBJ2-5; D might be TRBD1 or TRBD2, each matching 5 bases. V shed 0 bases and J shed 4 bases, with 12 bases lying between them. The length of the CDR3 is 14 residues. Germline V gives CDR1 GTSNPN, CDR2 SVGIG (reference sequence). The CDR3 sequence is CAWSVGTSGETQYF. The CDR3 DNA reads TGTGCCTGGAGTGTAGGGACCTCTGGAGAGACCCAGTACTTC.